This TCR beta chain was observed in a study of cytomegalovirus exposure and HLA in healthy donors. For the study at large: Unique TCR beta sequences numbering some 120 million came from 190 million or so T cells in an earlier analysis.

PCR used 60 Vbeta primers and 13 Jbeta primers. Assay used: immunoSEQ multiplex PCR; TCRdb lists only in-frame clones, some missing. The table lists 150,000 to 200,000 clones, approximately 85% of them singletons. This clone was counted once. Its target is not known. The junction had 8 bases not matched to a gene; V was cut back by 5 bases and J by 6 bases. Per the germline V gene, CDR1 is LNHDA and CDR2 is SQIVND (reference sequence). The CDR3 totals 15 residues. General study results and limits: Productive status was seen about 90% or about 30% of the time for most TCR beta V segments in an earlier analysis.

The gene calls are TRBV19 and TRBJ2-1; TRBD1 matches 9 bases. The material sequenced was PBMCs. This sequence was found in a man between 18 and 35 years old in good health and CMV-seropositive. The CDR3 sequence: CASSRPGQGGNEQFF. CDR3 in DNA: TGTGCCAGTAGTCGACCGGGACAGGGAGGCAATGAGCAGTTCTTC.